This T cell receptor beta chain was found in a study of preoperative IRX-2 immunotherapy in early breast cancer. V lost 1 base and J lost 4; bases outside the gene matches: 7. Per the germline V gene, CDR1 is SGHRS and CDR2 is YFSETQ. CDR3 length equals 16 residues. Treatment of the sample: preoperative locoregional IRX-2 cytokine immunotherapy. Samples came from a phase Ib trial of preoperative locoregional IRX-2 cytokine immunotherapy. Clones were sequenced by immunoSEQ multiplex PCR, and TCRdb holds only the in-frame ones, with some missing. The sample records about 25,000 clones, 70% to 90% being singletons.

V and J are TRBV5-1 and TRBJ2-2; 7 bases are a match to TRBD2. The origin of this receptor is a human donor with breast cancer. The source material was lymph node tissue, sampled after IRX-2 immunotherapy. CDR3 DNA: TGCGCCAGCAGCTTGCAGACTAGCCCGGGCACCGGGGAGCTGTTTTTT. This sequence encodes CASSLQTSPGTGELFF.